This T cell receptor beta chain is drawn from a study of immune characterization of retroperitoneal liposarcoma. Germline V gene lookup returns CDR1 SGHVS and CDR2 FQNEAQ. The V end was cut by 5 bases, the J end by 10 bases, with 21 bases between. The CDR3 contains 15 residues. Using its own MiXCR run on the PCR reads, TCRdb lists one record per CDR3 protein. Among over 15,000 distinct CDR3 sequences listed, about 35% were seen once. The sample taken for sequencing was blood. V gene TRBV7-8 combines with J gene TRBJ2-1; TRBD1 is a possible D gene (6 bases). The origin of this receptor is a male donor with retroperitoneal liposarcoma. The CDR3 loop reads CASSRGRGPFYEQFF. Written as DNA, the CDR3 is TGTGCCAGCAGCCGGGGCAGGGGACCCTTCTACGAGCAGTTCTTC. The full variable domain, rest sourced from reference TRBV7-8 and TRBJ2-1, is GAGVSQSPRYKVAKRGQDVALRCDPISGHVSLFWYQQALGQGPEFLTYFQNEAQLDKSGLPSDRFFAERPEGSVSTLKIQRTQQEDSAVYLCASSRGRGPFYEQFFGPGTRLTVL.